These 4 T cell receptor beta chains were sequenced from one sample in a study of Tregs in tolerant kidney transplant recipients. The protocol was immunoSEQ multiplex PCR, while the TCRdb copy is restricted to in-frame clones and leaves out a portion. The sample has over 50,000 clones, around 85% seen once. The source material was Tregs from blood, sampled before the transplant. Source of these receptors: a human donor who received a combined kidney and bone marrow transplant.

The J gene is TRBJ2-4, the V gene TRBV5-6; TRBD2 matches at 12 bases. Germline assignment: CDR1 SGHDT and CDR2 YYEEEE. The CDR3 has 17 residues. J was trimmed by 2 bases and V by 0 bases; bases with no gene match: 3. For the CDR3, the DNA is TGTGCCAGCAGCTTGGGTGGACTAGCGGGACCCAAAAACATTCAGTACTTC. Amino acids: CASSLGGLAGPKNIQYF.

This clone was detected once. This chain links TRBV30 with TRBJ2-3; D not resolved. V lost 4 bases and J 5 bases, leaving 19 bases between the germline ends. The V gene's germline CDR1 is GTSNPN and CDR2 SVGIG (reference sequence). The CDR3 totals 15 residues. CDR3 sequence: CAWTQVPRLGDTQYF. DNA of the CDR3: TGTGCCTGGACCCAAGTACCCCGTTTAGGAGATACGCAGTATTTT.

V usage is TRBV2 and J usage is TRBJ1-2; 9 bases fit TRBD1. Germline loops: CDR1 SNHLY, CDR2 FYNNEI. The CDR3 consists of 13 residues. J lost 4 bases, V lost 8 bases, and 5 bases had no gene match. The CDR3 sequence is CASCTGGLYGYTF. Written as DNA, the CDR3 is TGTGCCAGCTGTACAGGGGGCCTCTATGGCTACACCTTC.

The chain employs TRBV5-5 and TRBJ1-4; TRBD1 is a possible D gene (6 bases). The V gene lost 5 bases and the J gene lost 7 bases, with 15 bases spanning the gap. The germline V gene encodes CDR1 SGHKS and CDR2 YYEKEE (reference sequence). The CDR3 loop spans 14 amino acids. The CDR3 region is CASRRGTPGEKLFF. The CDR3 DNA reads as TGTGCCAGCAGGCGGGGGACACCGGGTGAAAAACTGTTTTTT.